The 5 T cell receptor beta chains given below trace back to one sample, sequenced in a study of naive and memory T cell subsets. An oligonucleotide containing a UMI was ligated to the 3' end of TCR cDNA. The SP2 primer and nested alpha and beta constant region primers amplified ligated cDNA in four rounds. TCRdb used MiXCR to reprocess the 5' RACE reads, holding one entry per CDR3 protein. Altogether about 56,000 distinct CDR3 sequences are present, around 8% being singletons, with the ten largest covering over 8%. The receptors derive from a female donor in good health.

This clonotype was recorded many times. This rearrangement joins TRBV29-1 to TRBJ2-3; TRBD1 matches at 12 bases. This CDR3 is 15 amino acids long. V dropped 7 bases and J dropped 0; count of bases not matched to a gene: 5. Germline CDR1 reads SQVTM; CDR2 reads ANQGSEA. The CDR3 here is CSGWDRGHSTDTQYF. CDR3 in DNA: TGCAGCGGATGGGACAGGGGGCATAGCACAGATACGCAGTATTTT.

This clonotype showed up many times. The rearrangement links TRBV11-2 to TRBJ1-1; D call uncertain. The CDR3 is 11 residues long. The ends were cut back, 3 bases at V and 6 bases at J, with 5 bases in the middle. Per the germline V gene, CDR1 is SGHAT and CDR2 is FQNNGV. The CDR3 DNA reads as TGTGCCAGCAGCTTGGGCGCTGAAGCTTTCTTT. It is translated as CASSLGAEAFF.

This clonotype was observed at least ten times. This chain connects TRBV19 to TRBJ1-1; 7 bases align to TRBD1. The ends lost 9 bases at V and 0 bases at J; junction bases unmatched: 7. The CDR3 runs 14 residues. Germline lookup yields CDR1 LNHDA and CDR2 SQIVND (reference sequence). The CDR3 protein is CASYRGDMNTEAFF. CDR3 nucleotides: TGTGCCAGCTACAGGGGCGACATGAACACTGAAGCTTTCTTT. The entire variable domain, with the rest obtained from reference TRBV19 and TRBJ1-1, is as follows: DGGITQSPKYLFRKEGQNVTLSCEQNLNHDAMYWYRQDPGQGLRLIYYSQIVNDFQKGDIAEGYSVSREKKESFPLTVTSAQKNPTAFYLCASYRGDMNTEAFFGQGTRLTVV.

This clonotype was counted between two and nine times. The V gene is TRBV20-1, the J gene TRBJ2-5, with TRBD1 matching over 8 bases. The CDR3 length is 13 residues. V lost 3 bases to trimming and J lost 0 bases; unmatched junction nucleotides: 0. The germline CDR1 and CDR2 sequences are DFQATT and SNEGSKA (reference sequence). CDR3 residues: CSARDRDQETQYF. The CDR3 nucleotides read TGCAGTGCTAGGGACAGGGACCAAGAGACCCAGTACTTC.

The V and J genes are TRBV20-1 and TRBJ2-5, with D possibly matching TRBD2 (5 bases). The germline V gene has CDR1 DFQATT and CDR2 SNEGSKA (reference sequence). This CDR3 has 14 residues. The V end was cut by 6 bases, the J end by 5 bases, with 19 bases between. CDR3 sequence reads: CSATYEGRAETQYF. CDR3 in DNA: TGCAGTGCCACCTACGAAGGGCGGGCGGAGACCCAGTACTTC.